These 32 T cell receptor beta chains originate from one sample sequenced in a study of cytomegalovirus exposure and HLA in healthy donors. TCRdb's copy holds only in-frame clones and misses some; the assay was immunoSEQ multiplex PCR. The data hold roughly 100,000 clones, with about 95% observed a single time. The specimen was PBMCs. The receptors shown here come from a woman aged 18 to 35 in good health and CMV-seronegative.

The J gene is TRBJ2-7, the V gene TRBV18; TRBD2 aligns across 8 bases. Trimming cost V 2 bases and J 1 base; bases outside gene matches: 7. The CDR3 consists of 16 residues. Germline CDR1 KGHSH, CDR2 LQKENI. CDR3 bases: TGTGCCAGCTCACCAAGGGCTAGCGGGCTATCCTACGAGCAGTACTTC. Its protein product is CASSPRASGLSYEQYF.

This clone was seen a few times. V gene TRBV5-1 combines with J gene TRBJ2-5; D is unresolved. CDR3 length: 13 amino acids. Per the germline V gene, CDR1 is SGHRS and CDR2 is YFSETQ. Between the trimmed V and J ends, which lost 4 bases and 5 bases, there was a span of 12 bases. The CDR3 DNA is TGCGCCAGCAGCCAAAGTACCAGGGAGACCCAGTACTTC. Protein sequence: CASSQSTRETQYF.

The rearrangement uses TRBV30 and TRBJ1-2, with 11 bases matching TRBD1. Germline CDR1 is GTSNPN and CDR2 is SVGIG (reference sequence). V shed 3 bases and J 7 bases; nucleotides not matched to a gene: 4. The CDR3 contains 13 residues. CDR3 coding DNA: TGTGCCTGGAGCCAAGGGACAGGGGGTGGCTACACCTTC. This translates into CAWSQGTGGGYTF.

The rearrangement links TRBV4-1 to TRBJ2-3, with 15 bases aligning to TRBD2. The CDR3 consists of 20 residues. The J segment lost 6 bases and the V segment lost 3 bases, leaving 16 bases of the junction unmatched. Germline CDR1 reads MGHRA; CDR2 reads YSYEKL. This chain's CDR3 is CASSHERTSGGAASFDTQYF. The CDR3 DNA sequence: TGCGCCAGCAGCCACGAACGGACTAGCGGGGGGGCGGCTTCATTTGATACGCAGTATTTT.

The chain has TRBV27 and TRBJ2-1, with a weak D call TRBD2 (6 bases). CDR1 is MNHEY, CDR2 SMNVEV, per germline (reference sequence). This CDR3 is built from 15 residues. V lost 4 bases to trimming and J lost 10 bases, with 20 bases between them. In nucleotides, the CDR3 is TGTGCCAGCAGTTCCCCGGGACTCCCAGTGGGGGAGCAGTTCTTC. Residues: CASSSPGLPVGEQFF.

The chain is built from TRBV6-1 and TRBJ2-7; TRBD1 agrees at 8 bases. With V trimmed by 6 bases and J by 3 bases, 10 bases remained unmatched. Germline V lookup: CDR1 MNHNS, CDR2 SASEGT. CDR3 size: 15 residues. This CDR3 is CASRTYRGSHYEQYF. The CDR3 region has the DNA TGTGCCAGCAGAACCTACAGGGGGTCGCACTACGAGCAGTACTTC.

The chain has TRBV9 and TRBJ2-7; D perhaps matches TRBD1 (5 bases). CDR1 SGDLS and CDR2 YYNGEE come from the germline V gene. This CDR3 spans 15 amino acids. Trimming pared 0 bases from V and 0 bases from J, leaving 10 bases between. Here the CDR3 DNA reads TGTGCCAGCAGCGTAGGACAGTCGAGCTCCTACGAGCAGTACTTC. Residues: CASSVGQSSSYEQYF.

CDR3 sequence: CASSAGTSGSREQFF. Here the CDR3 DNA reads TGTGCCAGCAGTGCCGGTACTAGCGGGAGCAGGGAGCAGTTCTTC. The chain couples TRBV6-5 to TRBJ2-1, with 11 bases fitting TRBD2. Germline V gene lookup returns CDR1 MNHEY and CDR2 SVGAGI. Germline trimming cut 5 bases from V and 10 bases from J; bases unmatched to any gene: 10. This CDR3 spans 15 amino acids.

The chain combines TRBV27 with TRBJ2-7, with D tentatively TRBD2 (5 bases). Germline V gene lookup returns CDR1 MNHEY and CDR2 SMNVEV (reference sequence). The CDR3 spans 15 residues. V dropped 2 bases and J dropped 0 bases, with 11 bases sitting between them. The CDR3 spells CASSLGSGSSYEQYF. The CDR3 coding sequence is TGTGCCAGCAGTTTAGGAAGTGGGAGCTCCTACGAGCAGTACTTC.

This chain connects TRBV4-3 to TRBJ1-1; D is unresolved. V was trimmed by 0 bases and J by 6 bases, leaving 17 bases between them. The CDR3 length is 16 residues. Germline CDR1 and CDR2: LGHNA and YSLEER. The CDR3 sequence: CASSQDLGSLGPEAFF. DNA for the CDR3: TGCGCCAGCAGCCAAGATCTAGGCTCACTAGGGCCTGAAGCTTTCTTT.

The genes are TRBV7-2 and TRBJ2-1; D is unresolved. Germline CDR1 reads SGHTA; CDR2 reads FQGNSA. Trimming pared 3 bases from V and 4 bases from J, leaving 16 bases between. CDR3 length: 16 amino acids. DNA for the CDR3: TGTGCCAGCAGCTTGTCGGTGGCAGGCCCTTACAATGAGCAGTTCTTC. It translates to CASSLSVAGPYNEQFF.

This clone showed up just once. The chain joins TRBV2 to TRBJ2-1; 9 positions match TRBD2. J gave up 4 bases and V 3 bases, and 4 bases lay outside the gene matches. CDR3 length: 15 amino acids. The germline gives CDR1 SNHLY, CDR2 FYNNEI. The CDR3 sequence is CASSEDSGGYNEQFF. The CDR3 coding sequence is TGTGCCAGCAGTGAGGATAGCGGGGGATACAATGAGCAGTTCTTC.

The rearrangement links TRBV9 to TRBJ2-7; TRBD2 matches 11 bases. Unmatched junction bases numbered 15, after V lost 4 bases and J lost 6 bases. The CDR3 is 17 amino acids. The germline V gene encodes CDR1 SGDLS and CDR2 YYNGEE. The CDR3: CASSTGELAGAYAEQYF. The CDR3 nucleotides are TGTGCCAGCAGCACTGGGGAACTAGCGGGAGCATACGCCGAGCAGTACTTC. The entire variable domain, with the rest obtained from reference TRBV9 and TRBJ2-7, is as follows: DSGVTQTPKHLITATGQRVTLRCSPRSGDLSVYWYQQSLDQGLQFLIQYYNGEERAKGNILERFSAQQFPDLHSELNLSSLELGDSALYFCASSTGELAGAYAEQYFGPGTRLTVT.

The chain is built from TRBV9 and TRBJ2-3; D gene ambiguous. Germline V gene sequence: CDR1 SGDLS, CDR2 YYNGEE. The CDR3 spans 18 residues. Deletions cut 2 bases from V and 0 bases from J, with 19 bases between. The CDR3 DNA is TGTGCCAGCAGCGTGAGGCCCATGGCCGATACCAGCACAGATACGCAGTATTTT. Protein product: CASSVRPMADTSTDTQYF.

The sample holds one count of this clone. The CDR3 reads CASSQEGAWQGINTEAFF. CDR3 bases: TGTGCCAGCAGCCAAGAAGGGGCTTGGCAGGGGATAAACACTGAAGCTTTCTTT. The chain is built from TRBV4-2 and TRBJ1-1, with a weak D call TRBD1 (6 bases). Germline CDR1 and CDR2: LGHNA and YNFKEQ. V lost 0 bases and J 2 bases, leaving 19 bases between the germline ends. This CDR3 comprises 18 residues.

The rearrangement joins TRBV2 to TRBJ1-2, with 10 bases identical to TRBD1. CDR1 SNHLY and CDR2 FYNNEI come from the germline V gene. The CDR3 runs to 14 residues. V shed 3 bases and J 4 bases; nucleotides not matched to a gene: 2. The CDR3 protein is CASSDRTGGYGYTF. In nucleotides, the CDR3 is TGTGCCAGCAGTGACAGGACAGGGGGCTATGGCTACACCTTC.

The chain combines TRBV13 with TRBJ2-7; D may be TRBD1 (6 bases). The CDR3 totals 14 residues. From germline, CDR1 is PRHDT and CDR2 FYEKMQ (reference sequence). Trimming pared 3 bases from V and 5 bases from J, leaving 14 bases between. CDR3: CASSFGQGSNEQYF. The CDR3 DNA is TGTGCCAGCAGCTTCGGGCAGGGGTCGAACGAGCAGTACTTC.

This sequence joins TRBV23-1 and TRBJ2-7, with D perhaps TRBD2 (5 bases). Being an ORF, TRBV23-1 has a function that is uncertain. The V and J ends lost 3 bases and 2 bases respectively, with 26 bases between them. The CDR3 length is 19 residues. The CDR3 DNA reads as TGCGCCAGCAGTCATCTGTTAAGAGCGGCACTATGTCGGCCCTACGAGCAGTACTTC. Translating it yields CASSHLLRAALCRPYEQYF.

V and J are TRBV5-6 and TRBJ2-7; 7 nucleotides align to TRBD1. Trimming took 0 bases from V and 3 from J; bases not matched to a gene: 3. The CDR3 runs 14 residues. Germline V gene lookup returns CDR1 SGHDT and CDR2 YYEEEE. This chain's CDR3 is CASSLGTGHYEQYF. DNA of the CDR3: TGTGCCAGCAGCTTGGGGACAGGCCACTACGAGCAGTACTTC.

V is TRBV6-4 and J is TRBJ2-7, with TRBD2 matching 7 bases. Germline V lookup: CDR1 MRHNA, CDR2 SNTAGT. This CDR3 has 17 residues. V was clipped by 5 bases and J by 0 bases; unmatched bases: 13. CDR3 region: CASSRRLADLPSYEQYF. In nucleotides, the CDR3 is TGTGCCAGCAGTAGAAGGCTAGCGGACCTACCCTCCTACGAGCAGTACTTC.

The V and J genes are TRBV5-4 and TRBJ1-1; no firm D call. The V end was cut by 4 bases, the J end by 1 base, with 11 bases between. Germline V gene lookup returns CDR1 SGHNT and CDR2 YYREEE (reference sequence). The CDR3 has 14 residues. This CDR3 reads CASSLDGRNTEAFF. The CDR3 bases are TGTGCCAGCAGCCTGGACGGTCGGAACACTGAAGCTTTCTTT.

The V and J genes are TRBV10-1 and TRBJ2-1; 7 bases match TRBD2. Germline values: CDR1 WNHNN, CDR2 SYGVQD (reference sequence). CDR3 size: 13 residues. V lost 8 bases to trimming and J lost 9 bases; unmatched junction nucleotides: 10. DNA of the CDR3: TGCGCCAGCGGGTCTAGCGGCATCGGTGAGCAGTTCTTC. It codes for CASGSSGIGEQFF.

This chain links TRBV7-2 with TRBJ2-2; 9 bases match TRBD2. There are 13 residues in the CDR3. Trimming cost V 9 bases and J 4 bases; bases outside gene matches: 3. CDR1 SGHTA and CDR2 FQGNSA come from the germline V gene. Here the CDR3 reads CARGTSSTGELFF. In DNA, the CDR3 is TGTGCCAGAGGGACTAGCAGCACCGGGGAGCTGTTTTTT.

This chain uses TRBV27 with TRBJ1-2; the D gene is possibly TRBD1 (5 bases). Deletions cut 10 bases from V and 8 bases from J, with 14 bases between. This CDR3 spans 11 amino acids. The germline gives CDR1 MNHEY, CDR2 SMNVEV (reference sequence). The CDR3 DNA sequence: TGTGCCACCACGGGGGGGTCCGGCTACACCTTC. Protein product: CATTGGSGYTF.

The chain links TRBV19 to TRBJ2-7; D may be TRBD1 (6 bases). The CDR3 is made up of 14 amino acids. Germline loops: CDR1 LNHDA, CDR2 SQIVND (reference sequence). Trimming shortened V by 4 bases and J by 4 bases, and 14 bases separated the two germline ends. The CDR3: CASSRGTGFYEQYF. The CDR3 DNA is TGTGCCAGTAGTAGGGGCACAGGGTTTTACGAGCAGTACTTC.

The V call is TRBV9, the J call TRBJ2-3; D call uncertain. The V gene's germline CDR1 is SGDLS and CDR2 YYNGEE. Trimming removed 0 bases from V and 2 bases from J, with 7 bases in between. CDR3 size: 14 residues. The CDR3 protein is CASSVGLLTDTQYF. The CDR3 nucleotides are TGTGCCAGCAGCGTAGGGCTTCTCACAGATACGCAGTATTTT.

The V and J genes are TRBV27 and TRBJ2-7, with D unclear. CDR1 is MNHEY, CDR2 SMNVEV, per germline (reference sequence). The CDR3 runs to 10 residues. V was trimmed by 8 bases and J by 4 bases, leaving 6 bases between them. The CDR3 spells CASGDYEQYF. The CDR3 DNA sequence: TGTGCCAGCGGAGATTACGAGCAGTACTTC.

The chain employs TRBV28 and TRBJ2-1; TRBD2 is a possible D gene (6 bases). CDR1 and CDR2 from the germline V gene are MDHEN and SYDVKM. The V and J ends lost 2 bases and 9 bases respectively, with 11 bases between them. CDR3 size: 13 residues. The DNA for the CDR3 is TGTGCCAGCAGTTTACTAGCGCGGAGTGAGCAGTTCTTC. Protein sequence: CASSLLARSEQFF.

The chain couples TRBV9 to TRBJ2-7, with TRBD2 matching 14 bases. The germline V gene encodes CDR1 SGDLS and CDR2 YYNGEE. V gave up 5 bases and J gave up 5 bases; unmatched junction bases: 6. The CDR3 runs 15 residues. CDR3 in amino acids: CASSAGLAGVHEQYF. DNA of the CDR3: TGTGCCAGCAGTGCGGGACTAGCGGGAGTTCACGAGCAGTACTTC.

The chain combines TRBV6-1 with TRBJ2-2; TRBD1 might be the D (6 bases). Trimming took off 3 bases at V and 4 bases at J, with 9 bases between the two ends. The CDR3 contains 14 residues. Germline CDR1 MNHNS, CDR2 SASEGT. CDR3 protein: CASSEAGVTGELFF. DNA for the CDR3: TGTGCCAGCAGTGAGGCAGGGGTCACCGGGGAGCTGTTTTTT.

The chain employs TRBV27 and TRBJ1-1; 7 bases match TRBD1. This CDR3 is 15 amino acids long. CDR1 and CDR2 from the germline V gene are MNHEY and SMNVEV (reference sequence). V was pared by 5 bases and J by 1 base, with 7 bases of the junction left unmatched. CDR3: CASSTTGIWNTEAFF. In DNA, the CDR3 is TGTGCCAGCAGTACGACAGGGATCTGGAACACTGAAGCTTTCTTT.

The rearrangement links TRBV18 to TRBJ1-5; TRBD1 matches at 9 bases. Germline-derived CDR1 and CDR2 are KGHSH and LQKENI. This CDR3 spans 14 amino acids. With 6 bases clipped from V and 7 bases from J, the junction kept 7 bases outside the gene matches. CDR3 protein: CASSLGTGIQPQHF. CDR3 coding DNA: TGTGCCAGCTCTCTGGGGACAGGGATACAGCCCCAGCATTTT.